A single sample is the source of the 31 T cell receptor beta chains below, sequenced in a study of blood T cell repertoires in COVID-19. Method: immunoSEQ multiplex PCR; TCRdb's copy keeps in-frame clones and lacks some. In the table there are about 190,000 clones, around 89% of which are singletons. Sequenced input: peripheral blood. These receptors all come from a man aged 50-59 years with acute or convalescent COVID-19.

J is TRBJ2-5 and V is TRBV27; 7 nucleotides match TRBD2. Germline trimming cut 5 bases from V and 7 bases from J; bases unmatched to any gene: 10. The CDR3 extends over 14 amino acids. CDR1 is MNHEY, CDR2 SMNVEV, per germline (reference sequence). CDR3 loop: CASSSREPGGTQYF. As DNA, the CDR3 is TGTGCCAGCAGTAGCCGGGAACCGGGGGGGACCCAGTACTTC.

CDR3: CASSLGRAGNYEQYF. The CDR3 nucleotides are TGTGCCAGCAGCTTAGGCCGGGCAGGGAACTACGAGCAGTACTTC. The chain employs TRBV7-2 and TRBJ2-7; tentatively, D is TRBD1 (5 bases). The germline gives CDR1 SGHTA, CDR2 FQGNSA. Deletions cut 1 base from V and 3 bases from J, with 13 bases between. The CDR3 consists of 15 residues.

V gene TRBV5-1 combines with J gene TRBJ2-3; D is unclear. This CDR3 spans 16 amino acids. Germline V gives CDR1 SGHRS, CDR2 YFSETQ. Trimming removed 1 base from V and 0 bases from J, with 12 bases in between. CDR3 sequence (DNA): TGCGCCAGCAGCTTGTTCCCCGCAGAAAGCACAGATACGCAGTATTTT. It translates to CASSLFPAESTDTQYF.

V usage is TRBV24-1 and J usage is TRBJ2-2, with a tentative D call TRBD2 (6 bases). V was cut by 10 bases and J by 7 bases, with 18 bases left in between. Looked up from germline, CDR1 is KGHDR and CDR2 is SFDVKD. The CDR3 is made up of 14 amino acids. DNA for the CDR3: TGTGCCACTGCGGATGGCGGGATGAGCGGGGAGCTGTTTTTT. This gives the protein CATADGGMSGELFF.

The genes are TRBV24-1 and TRBJ2-1, with TRBD2 matching 11 bases. The CDR3 runs to 16 residues. Germline-derived CDR1 and CDR2 are KGHDR and SFDVKD. J was trimmed by 3 bases and V by 3 bases; bases with no gene match: 3. Written as DNA, the CDR3 is TGTGCCACCAGTGATGTGGGACTAGCGGACTACAATGAGCAGTTCTTC. As protein: CATSDVGLADYNEQFF.

This chain uses TRBV10-3 with TRBJ2-5; the match to TRBD2 covers 10 bases. The junction had 5 bases not matched to a gene; V was cut back by 5 bases and J by 5 bases. The CDR3 length is 14 residues. Germline CDR1 ENHRY, CDR2 SYGVKD. In nucleotides, the CDR3 is TGTGCCATCAGTCCTAGCGGGGGCTCGGAGACCCAGTACTTC. It encodes CAISPSGGSETQYF.

This sequence joins TRBV7-2 and TRBJ2-1, with D possibly TRBD1 on 5 matching bases. The CDR3 is 13 residues long. Germline lookup yields CDR1 SGHTA and CDR2 FQGNSA. V was pared by 1 base and J by 10 bases, with 11 bases between. The CDR3 loop is CASSLGGRLEQFF. Written as DNA, the CDR3 is TGTGCCAGCAGCTTAGGGGGCCGGCTCGAGCAGTTCTTC.

The gene calls are TRBV18 and TRBJ2-1, with no clear D. The germline CDR1 and CDR2 sequences are KGHSH and LQKENI. V gave up 3 bases and J gave up 8 bases, with 14 bases separating them. This CDR3 has 14 amino acids. CDR3 sequence reads: CASSPRHLPDEQFF. The DNA of the CDR3 is TGTGCCAGCTCACCCAGACACCTCCCTGATGAGCAGTTCTTC.

This sequence joins TRBV7-2 and TRBJ2-2; TRBD1 matches 9 bases. This CDR3 contains 14 residues. Trimming cost V 5 bases and J 4 bases; bases outside gene matches: 2. Germline CDR1 is SGHTA and CDR2 is FQGNSA. CDR3 sequence reads: CASSRTGVTGELFF. DNA for the CDR3: TGTGCCAGCAGCCGGACAGGGGTCACCGGGGAGCTGTTTTTT. The whole variable domain, remainder taken from reference TRBV7-2 and TRBJ2-2, is GAGVSQSPSNKVTEKGKDVELRCDPISGHTALYWYRQSLGQGLEFLIYFQGNSAPDKSGLPSDRFSAERTGGSVSTLTIQRTQQEDSAVYLCASSRTGVTGELFFGEGSRLTVL.

The chain joins TRBV18 to TRBJ1-5, with D hard to call. Between the trimmed V and J ends, which lost 2 bases and 5 bases, there was a span of 10 bases. There are 14 residues in the CDR3. Per germline, CDR1 KGHSH and CDR2 LQKENI. CDR3 sequence (DNA): TGTGCCAGCTCACCATGGGGAGGCGATCAGCCCCAGCATTTT. This gives the protein CASSPWGGDQPQHF.

V gene TRBV4-2 combines with J gene TRBJ2-2; D uncertain. Germline CDR1 is LGHNA and CDR2 is YNFKEQ. V gave up 2 bases and J gave up 5 bases, with 3 bases separating them. This CDR3 is 12 amino acids long. The CDR3 sequence is CASSQRTGELFF. Written as DNA, the CDR3 is TGTGCCAGCAGCCAACGGACCGGGGAGCTGTTTTTT.

The rearrangement links TRBV18 to TRBJ2-2; no clear D gene. The germline V gene encodes CDR1 KGHSH and CDR2 LQKENI. The V gene lost 4 bases and the J gene lost 4 bases, with 13 bases spanning the gap. This CDR3 spans 15 amino acids. The CDR3 sequence is CASSLMVDSTGELFF. In nucleotides, the CDR3 is TGTGCCAGCTCACTTATGGTAGATAGCACCGGGGAGCTGTTTTTT.

The V and J genes are TRBV9 and TRBJ2-7; 9 nucleotides agree with TRBD1. In germline, CDR1 is SGDLS, CDR2 YYNGEE. Losses at the gene ends were 0 bases for V and 3 bases for J; bases not matched to a gene: 13. The CDR3 extends over 18 amino acids. Written as DNA, the CDR3 is TGTGCCAGCAGCGTAGAGAACAGGGGGCTAGGAAGCATCTACGAGCAGTACTTC. Its protein product is CASSVENRGLGSIYEQYF.

In its sample, this clone was seen once. The V gene is TRBV6-4, the J gene TRBJ2-2; the match to TRBD2 covers 7 bases. J was trimmed by 6 bases and V by 2 bases; bases with no gene match: 3. The CDR3 sequence is 14 residues long. The germline gives CDR1 MRHNA, CDR2 SNTAGT. The CDR3 protein is CASSDSGAAGELFF. CDR3 sequence (DNA): TGTGCCAGCAGTGACAGCGGGGCGGCCGGGGAGCTGTTTTTT.

The chain has TRBV28 and TRBJ2-7; TRBD2 matches at 10 bases. Looked up from germline, CDR1 is MDHEN and CDR2 is SYDVKM. The CDR3 has 16 amino acids. J gave up 0 bases and V 6 bases, and 8 bases lay outside the gene matches. CDR3 loop: CASSPGGLADSYEQYF. CDR3 in DNA: TGTGCCAGCAGCCCAGGAGGACTAGCGGACTCCTACGAGCAGTACTTC.

The genes are TRBV2 and TRBJ2-5, with D possibly matching TRBD1 (5 bases). Trimming cost V 4 bases and J 10 bases, with 16 bases left between them. Germline assignment: CDR1 SNHLY and CDR2 FYNNEI. This CDR3 comprises 13 residues. CDR3 sequence: CASSAGQTRVQYF. The CDR3 DNA reads TGTGCCAGCAGTGCCGGACAAACCCGTGTCCAGTACTTC.

This chain joins TRBV11-2 and TRBJ2-7, with D perhaps matching TRBD1 (5 bases). This CDR3 is 14 amino acids long. Per the germline V gene, CDR1 is SGHAT and CDR2 is FQNNGV. Trimming removed 0 bases from V and 2 bases from J, with 8 bases in between. The CDR3 loop is CASSLETGAYEQYF. CDR3 DNA: TGTGCCAGCAGCTTAGAAACAGGAGCCTACGAGCAGTACTTC. The full variable domain, completed using reference TRBV11-2 and TRBJ2-7, is EAGVAQSPRYKIIEKRQSVAFWCNPISGHATLYWYQQILGQGPKLLIQFQNNGVVDDSQLPKDRFSAERLKGVDSTLKIQPAKLEDSAVYLCASSLETGAYEQYFGPGTRLTVT.

The chain has TRBV5-5 and TRBJ1-5; D unclear. The CDR3 runs 13 residues. Germline CDR1 reads SGHKS; CDR2 reads YYEKEE (reference sequence). V shed 1 base and J shed 2 bases, with 4 bases lying between them. Here the CDR3 DNA reads TGTGCCAGCAGCTTGACAGGCAATCAGCCCCAGCATTTT. The encoded protein is CASSLTGNQPQHF.

The rearrangement links TRBV28 to TRBJ1-1; D might be TRBD1 (6 bases). The length of the CDR3 is 17 residues. CDR1 is MDHEN, CDR2 SYDVKM, per germline. Trimming removed 2 bases at V and 3 bases at J, with 19 bases between. The CDR3 loop reads CASSLVSRGHEDTEAFF. The DNA of the CDR3 is TGTGCCAGCAGTTTAGTGTCGAGGGGACACGAGGACACTGAAGCTTTCTTT.

V and J are TRBV19 and TRBJ1-5, with D perhaps matching TRBD1 (6 bases). Germline V gene data show CDR1 as LNHDA and CDR2 as SQIVND (reference sequence). Trimming stripped 7 bases from V and 4 bases from J, with 20 bases between. CDR3 length: 16 amino acids. The CDR3 protein is CASNRWAGVGNQPQHF. DNA for the CDR3: TGTGCCAGTAACCGTTGGGCAGGGGTGGGAAATCAGCCCCAGCATTTT. The variable domain in full, with the rest retrieved from reference TRBV19 and TRBJ1-5, is DGGITQSPKYLFRKEGQNVTLSCEQNLNHDAMYWYRQDPGQGLRLIYYSQIVNDFQKGDIAEGYSVSREKKESFPLTVTSAQKNPTAFYLCASNRWAGVGNQPQHFGDGTRLSIL.

V usage is TRBV30 and J usage is TRBJ1-2, with a possible D match to TRBD1 (5 bases). The CDR3 is 15 residues long. In germline, CDR1 is GTSNPN, CDR2 SVGIG (reference sequence). V was shortened by 2 bases and J by 3 bases, with 16 bases between the two germline ends. In DNA form, the CDR3 reads TGTGCCTGGAGTTTGGGGCGGGGAGAACACTATGGCTACACCTTC. Amino acids: CAWSLGRGEHYGYTF.

Details on this clone: The same CDR3 is also encoded by other DNA sequences in this sample. The chain joins TRBV30 to TRBJ1-5, with a tentative D call TRBD1 (6 bases). This CDR3 region has 14 residues. V lost 0 bases and J lost 1, with 7 bases in between. CDR1 GTSNPN and CDR2 SVGIG come from the germline V gene (reference sequence). CDR3 sequence: CAWSVGGSNQPQHF. The DNA of the CDR3 is TGTGCCTGGAGTGTAGGGGGAAGCAATCAGCCCCAGCATTTT.

The chain combines TRBV11-1 with TRBJ2-3, with a tentative D call TRBD1 (6 bases). V was trimmed by 4 bases and J by 9 bases, leaving 17 bases between them. Germline V CDR1 and CDR2: SGHAT, FQDESV (reference sequence). The CDR3 length is 14 residues. As DNA, the CDR3 is TGTGCCAGCAGCTCCGGGACGGGGACATTGACGCAGTATTTT. This gives the protein CASSSGTGTLTQYF.

This chain links TRBV7-3 with TRBJ2-1, with a weak D call TRBD2 (6 bases). The CDR3 runs to 16 residues. Trimming took off 1 base at V and 4 bases at J, with 14 bases between the two ends. CDR1 and CDR2 from the germline V gene are SGHTA and FQGTGA. This CDR3 is CASSLIGPSAYNEQFF. CDR3 bases: TGTGCCAGCAGCTTAATTGGGCCTAGCGCATACAATGAGCAGTTCTTC.

A single count supports this clone. J is TRBJ2-3 and V is TRBV2; TRBD1 matches at 10 bases. This CDR3 is built from 15 residues. CDR1 and CDR2 (germline): SNHLY, FYNNEI. V trimming: 6 bases; J trimming: 2 bases; junction bases outside the gene matches: 5. As DNA, the CDR3 is TGTGCCAGCAGGGGAGGGACAGGGGTCACAGATACGCAGTATTTT. Residues: CASRGGTGVTDTQYF.

The V call is TRBV6-2 or TRBV6-3, the J call TRBJ2-6, with 7 bases aligning to TRBD1. V shed 5 bases and J 3 bases; nucleotides not matched to a gene: 4. Germline lookup yields CDR1 MNHEY and CDR2 SVGEGT. The CDR3 covers 15 residues. The DNA of the CDR3 is TGTGCCAGCAGTCGAACAGGGGTTGGGGCCAACGTCCTGACTTTC. Translating gives CASSRTGVGANVLTF.

The count of this clone is one. The rearrangement uses TRBV27 and TRBJ2-7; D is uncertain. The V gene lost 0 bases and the J gene lost 3 bases, with 9 bases spanning the gap. CDR1 MNHEY and CDR2 SMNVEV come from the germline V gene (reference sequence). This CDR3 spans 14 amino acids. CDR3 loop: CASSLSSKHYEQYF. For the CDR3, the DNA is TGTGCCAGCAGTTTATCGAGTAAGCACTACGAGCAGTACTTC.

This sequence joins TRBV18 and TRBJ1-1; D gene unclear. This CDR3 region has 13 residues. Germline assignment: CDR1 KGHSH and CDR2 LQKENI. Trimming removed 2 bases from V and 1 base from J, with 5 bases in between. The CDR3 DNA reads TGTGCCAGCTCACCAATACAGAACACTGAAGCTTTCTTT. Its protein product is CASSPIQNTEAFF. Complete variable domain (other parts from reference TRBV18 and TRBJ1-1): NAGVMQNPRHLVRRRGQEARLRCSPMKGHSHVYWYRQLPEEGLKFMVYLQKENIIDESGMPKERFSAEFPKEGPSILRIQQVVRGDSAAYFCASSPIQNTEAFFGQGTRLTVV.

The V and J genes are TRBV7-8 and TRBJ1-1, with a possible D match to TRBD1 (5 bases). There are 15 residues in the CDR3. The germline V gene has CDR1 SGHVS and CDR2 FQNEAQ. V lost 2 bases and J lost 4, with 14 bases in between. The CDR3 DNA reads TGTGCCAGCAGCTTACAGGGAATGAGGAGCACTGAAGCTTTCTTT. This translates into CASSLQGMRSTEAFF.

The chain has TRBV19 and TRBJ2-5; 16 bases agree with TRBD2. Germline V lookup: CDR1 LNHDA, CDR2 SQIVND (reference sequence). The CDR3 has 16 residues. J was trimmed by 4 bases and V by 5 bases; bases with no gene match: 4. CDR3: CASSLGLAGGGETQYF. CDR3 sequence (DNA): TGTGCCAGTAGTCTGGGACTAGCGGGGGGGGGAGAGACCCAGTACTTC.

This chain's CDR3 is CAISDLAGAGNTIYF. The CDR3 nucleotides are TGTGCCATCAGTGATCTCGCGGGAGCAGGAAACACCATATATTTT. J is TRBJ1-3 and V is TRBV10-3; unclear D gene. V lost 3 bases, J lost 4 bases, and 13 bases lay in between. Germline V gives CDR1 ENHRY, CDR2 SYGVKD. The CDR3 runs to 15 residues.